The 31 T cell receptor beta chains presented below share a single source sample, sequenced in a study of preoperative IRX-2 immunotherapy in early breast cancer. Profiling relied on immunoSEQ multiplex PCR, and the TCRdb table lists in-frame clones only, not all of them. Seen here are about 19,000 clones, around four fifths observed once, and the top ten hold roughly 1.2%. The treatment is: preoperative locoregional IRX-2 cytokine immunotherapy. Sequences were derived from lymph node tissue, sampled after IRX-2 immunotherapy. These receptors all come from a human donor with breast cancer.

This chain joins TRBV30 and TRBJ1-1; D might be TRBD1 (6 bases). Trimming stripped 7 bases from V and 0 bases from J, with 9 bases between. The germline V gene encodes CDR1 GTSNPN and CDR2 SVGIG (reference sequence). The CDR3 consists of 12 residues. The CDR3 spells CASRQVNTEAFF. In nucleotides, the CDR3 is TGTGCCTCCCGACAGGTGAACACTGAAGCTTTCTTT.

V and J are TRBV19 and TRBJ2-6, with no clear D. V dropped 6 bases and J dropped 4 bases, with 16 bases sitting between them. There are 16 residues in the CDR3. The germline gives CDR1 LNHDA, CDR2 SQIVND (reference sequence). CDR3 bases: TGTGCCAGTAGCAGATTTCACGCCAGCGGGGCCAACGTCCTGACTTTC. This translates into CASSRFHASGANVLTF.

J is TRBJ2-1 and V is TRBV23-1; 9 bases are shared with TRBD2. TRBV23-1 carries the ORF label, with uncertain function. CDR3 length: 15 amino acids. Germline trimming cut 6 bases from V and 4 bases from J; bases unmatched to any gene: 7. The CDR3 region has the DNA TGCGCCAGCAGCTTGAGGACTAGCGAATACAATGAGCAGTTCTTC. Residues: CASSLRTSEYNEQFF.

This sequence joins TRBV6-8 and TRBJ2-2; weak D call: TRBD2 (6 bases). CDR1 is MNHGY and CDR2 is SAAAGT in the germline V gene. CDR3 length equals 17 residues. V was trimmed by 7 bases and J by 0 bases, leaving 18 bases between them. The CDR3 loop reads CASTEAVGGSNTGELFF. The CDR3 DNA sequence: TGTGCCAGCACCGAGGCGGTGGGAGGATCGAACACCGGGGAGCTGTTTTTT.

Only one count was recorded for this clone. The J gene is TRBJ1-1, the V gene TRBV6-8; D perhaps matches TRBD1 (5 bases). Germline loops: CDR1 MNHGY, CDR2 SAAAGT. The ends were cut back, 2 bases at V and 1 base at J, with 17 bases in the middle. This CDR3 is built from 17 residues. CDR3 DNA: TGTGCCAGCAGTTACGCGGGACGTACTCTCCCGAACACTGAAGCTTTCTTT. Translated, it gives CASSYAGRTLPNTEAFF.

The chain employs TRBV11-3 and TRBJ2-7; perhaps D is TRBD1 or TRBD2 (5 bases each). V lost 3 bases to trimming and J lost 3 bases, with 12 bases between them. The germline gives CDR1 SGHNT, CDR2 YENEEA. The CDR3 is 14 amino acids. The CDR3 DNA follows: TGTGCCAGCAGCTTCTGGGGCGAGGGCTACGAGCAGTACTTC. Translation gives CASSFWGEGYEQYF.

This clone is a singleton in its sample. This rearrangement joins TRBV2 to TRBJ2-5, with 7 positions matching TRBD2. Germline V lookup: CDR1 SNHLY, CDR2 FYNNEI. After removal of 7 bases from V and 5 bases from J, the junction contained 10 bases not matched to a gene. This CDR3 has 14 residues. The DNA of the CDR3 is TGTGCCAGCACCCAACTAGCGAAAAGGGAGACCCAGTACTTC. It is translated as CASTQLAKRETQYF.

The rearrangement links TRBV5-1 to TRBJ1-4, with TRBD1 identical over 9 bases. The CDR3 spans 15 residues. The germline V gene encodes CDR1 SGHRS and CDR2 YFSETQ. V was clipped by 0 bases and J by 8 bases; unmatched bases: 5. The CDR3 is CASSLEGQGSEKLFF. CDR3 DNA sequence: TGCGCCAGCAGCTTGGAGGGACAGGGATCGGAAAAACTGTTTTTT.

This clone was detected once. The V call is TRBV12-5, the J call TRBJ1-6; no firm D call. This CDR3 spans 15 amino acids. The germline CDR1 and CDR2 sequences are LGHNT and FRNRAP. This chain's CDR3 is CASTPARSYNSPLHF. Here the CDR3 DNA reads TGTGCCAGCACTCCGGCGAGGTCTTATAATTCACCCCTCCACTTT.

The chain recombines TRBV19 with TRBJ1-3; no reliable D call. The length of the CDR3 is 12 residues. The V and J ends lost 6 bases and 2 bases respectively, with 5 bases between them. CDR1 LNHDA and CDR2 SQIVND come from the germline V gene (reference sequence). The CDR3 nucleotides are TGTGCCAGTAGGGATACTGGAAACACCATATATTTT. Amino acids: CASRDTGNTIYF.

This chain uses TRBV28 with TRBJ1-4; D gene unclear. Germline CDR1 and CDR2: MDHEN and SYDVKM. The CDR3 length is 15 residues. The ends were cut back, 4 bases at V and 0 bases at J, with 9 bases in the middle. The CDR3 sequence is CASSSDSATNEKLFF. CDR3 coding DNA: TGTGCCAGCAGTTCTGATTCTGCAACTAATGAAAAACTGTTTTTT.

The V and J genes are TRBV10-3 and TRBJ2-5, with 7 bases aligning to TRBD2. Germline assignment: CDR1 ENHRY and CDR2 SYGVKD. J was trimmed by 3 bases and V by 8 bases; bases with no gene match: 9. The CDR3 sequence is 14 residues long. The CDR3 sequence: CAIAPASGEETQYF. The CDR3 coding sequence is TGTGCCATCGCTCCGGCTAGCGGAGAAGAGACCCAGTACTTC.

V gene TRBV19 combines with J gene TRBJ1-2; TRBD1 aligns across 9 bases. CDR1 and CDR2 (germline): LNHDA, SQIVND (reference sequence). This CDR3 comprises 15 residues. Trimming took 1 base from V and 8 from J; bases not matched to a gene: 8. The CDR3 nucleotides are TGTGCCAGTAGTATAGCGGCGGGACAGGGAAGCGGCTACACCTTC. Translation gives CASSIAAGQGSGYTF.

The CDR3 DNA reads TGTGCCAGCAGTGAGGTCGGAACTGGGGCCAACGTCCTGACTTTC. It is translated as CASSEVGTGANVLTF. This chain joins TRBV6-8 and TRBJ2-6; no firm D call. Trimming cost V 5 bases and J 2 bases, with 10 bases left between them. Germline values: CDR1 MNHGY, CDR2 SAAAGT. This CDR3 is built from 15 residues.

V gene TRBV6-8 combines with J gene TRBJ1-2; 10 bases match TRBD1. From germline, CDR1 is MNHGY and CDR2 SAAAGT. The CDR3 extends over 17 amino acids. The J segment lost 3 bases and the V segment lost 6 bases, leaving 13 bases of the junction unmatched. CDR3 nucleotides: TGTGCCAGCAGACCGACAGGGGGCGCACACCGGGACTATGGCTACACCTTC. Encoded protein: CASRPTGGAHRDYGYTF.

The rearrangement links TRBV29-1 to TRBJ1-1; D not resolved. The length of the CDR3 is 13 residues. The germline V gene has CDR1 SQVTM and CDR2 ANQGSEA. V lost 3 bases, J lost 4 bases, and 12 bases lay in between. CDR3 in DNA: TGCAGCGTTGAGTGGGTGGAGGGCACTGAAGCTTTCTTT. This sequence encodes CSVEWVEGTEAFF.

In DNA, the CDR3 is TGTGCCAGCAGTTACGTGGCAGACCACGAGCAGTACTTC. Translated: CASSYVADHEQYF. This chain connects TRBV6-8 to TRBJ2-7, with D uncertain. V dropped 2 bases and J dropped 5 bases, with 10 bases sitting between them. The germline CDR1 and CDR2 sequences are MNHGY and SAAAGT. The length of the CDR3 is 13 residues.

The genes are TRBV6-8 and TRBJ2-1; D gene unclear. CDR1 and CDR2 from the germline V gene are MNHGY and SAAAGT. The CDR3 is made up of 15 amino acids. Trimming took off 4 bases at V and 0 bases at J, with 10 bases between the two ends. The CDR3 nucleotides read TGTGCCAGCAGTTCCTATAGGACCTCCTACAATGAGCAGTTCTTC. This gives the protein CASSSYRTSYNEQFF.

The chain employs TRBV18 and TRBJ2-2; 7 nucleotides match TRBD1. J was trimmed by 5 bases and V by 1 base; bases with no gene match: 4. This CDR3 is 15 amino acids long. Per the germline V gene, CDR1 is KGHSH and CDR2 is LQKENI. The CDR3 bases are TGTGCCAGCTCACCACGGGACAGACCTACCGGGGAGCTGTTTTTT. Its translation: CASSPRDRPTGELFF.

The genes are TRBV28 and TRBJ2-7; 8 nucleotides align to TRBD1. V lost 3 bases, J lost 6 bases, and 10 bases stayed unmatched. This CDR3 has 15 residues. The germline gives CDR1 MDHEN, CDR2 SYDVKM. CDR3 residues: CASSFVRTGLSEQYF. CDR3 bases: TGTGCCAGCAGTTTTGTAAGGACAGGGCTGTCCGAGCAGTACTTC.

The gene calls are TRBV6-8 and TRBJ1-2; D gene ambiguous. Trimming took 6 bases from V and 8 from J, leaving 16 bases between them. The CDR3 has 13 residues. Germline-derived CDR1 and CDR2 are MNHGY and SAAAGT. This CDR3 is CASSKGPRNGYTF. The CDR3 nucleotides read TGTGCCAGCAGCAAAGGTCCCAGGAACGGCTACACCTTC.

This clone was counted only a few times. The rearrangement links TRBV18 to TRBJ2-7; TRBD1 matches 7 bases. Looked up from germline, CDR1 is KGHSH and CDR2 is LQKENI. This CDR3 region has 14 residues. V lost 4 bases and J lost 2; bases outside the gene matches: 5. The CDR3 reads CASSRVGTAYEQYF. The CDR3 region has the DNA TGTGCCAGCTCACGCGTCGGGACAGCCTACGAGCAGTACTTC.

This clone was detected once. CDR3 amino acids: CASKVATLANQPQHF. DNA of the CDR3: TGTGCCAGCAAGGTTGCGACCCTAGCCAATCAGCCCCAGCATTTT. The chain is built from TRBV27 and TRBJ1-5; no definite D call. V was pared by 7 bases and J by 3 bases, with 16 bases between. The CDR3 is 15 residues long. CDR1 is MNHEY, CDR2 SMNVEV, per germline (reference sequence).

The chain couples TRBV28 to TRBJ2-2; TRBD1 matches at 7 bases. There are 16 residues in the CDR3. The trim removed 6 bases at V and 0 bases at J, leaving 7 bases unmatched. Germline V lookup: CDR1 MDHEN, CDR2 SYDVKM. The DNA of the CDR3 is TGTGCCAGCAGAAAAATGACAGGGTCGAACACCGGGGAGCTGTTTTTT. Its protein product is CASRKMTGSNTGELFF.

V gene TRBV11-3 combines with J gene TRBJ2-1, with TRBD1 matching over 8 bases. V shed 5 bases, J shed 1 base, and the junction held 1 base outside the gene matches. The CDR3 has 14 amino acids. Germline CDR1 and CDR2: SGHNT and YENEEA. This CDR3 is CASSTGGSYNEQFF. DNA of the CDR3: TGTGCCAGCAGCACAGGGGGGTCCTACAATGAGCAGTTCTTC. The variable domain in full, completed from reference TRBV11-3 and TRBJ2-1, reads EAGVVQSPRYKIIEKKQPVAFWCNPISGHNTLYWYLQNLGQGPELLIRYENEEAVDDSQLPKDRFSAERLKGVDSTLKIQPAELGDSAVYLCASSTGGSYNEQFFGPGTRLTVL.

The rearrangement joins TRBV6-8 to TRBJ1-1; 9 positions match TRBD1. The CDR3 consists of 14 residues. Trimming removed 2 bases from V and 10 bases from J; junction bases left unmatched: 8. The germline V gene has CDR1 MNHGY and CDR2 SAAAGT. In DNA form, the CDR3 reads TGTGCCAGCAGTTACGTTGGAACAGGGGGCTTAGCTTTCTTT. Translated: CASSYVGTGGLAFF.

The chain uses TRBV30 and TRBJ1-3, with no clear D. The V gene lost 0 bases and the J gene lost 3 bases, with 9 bases spanning the gap. This CDR3 region has 14 residues. Germline values: CDR1 GTSNPN, CDR2 SVGIG (reference sequence). CDR3 nucleotide sequence: TGTGCCTGGAGTGTCCTAAGAGGTGGAAACACCATATATTTT. Translation gives CAWSVLRGGNTIYF.

The chain combines TRBV28 with TRBJ1-5, with 7 bases fitting TRBD1. The V gene's germline CDR1 is MDHEN and CDR2 SYDVKM. V gave up 4 bases and J gave up 1 base; unmatched junction bases: 4. The CDR3 has 15 amino acids. CDR3 protein: CASSSPGGSNQPQHF. CDR3 nucleotide sequence: TGTGCCAGCAGTTCCCCAGGGGGAAGCAATCAGCCCCAGCATTTT. The full variable domain, with the rest looked up from reference TRBV28 and TRBJ1-5, is DVKVTQSSRYLVKRTGEKVFLECVQDMDHENMFWYRQDPGLGLRLIYFSYDVKMKEKGDIPEGYSVSREKKERFSLILESASTNQTSMYLCASSSPGGSNQPQHFGDGTRLSIL.

This chain uses TRBV19 with TRBJ1-4; 7 bases agree with TRBD1. Germline V CDR1 and CDR2: LNHDA, SQIVND (reference sequence). The CDR3 extends over 16 amino acids. The V segment lost 3 bases and the J segment 8 bases; nucleotides outside the gene matches: 12. The CDR3 loop reads CASSIGGTDRREKLFF. DNA of the CDR3: TGTGCCAGTAGTATCGGGGGGACAGACCGACGGGAAAAACTGTTTTTT. Full variable domain (missing parts from reference TRBV19 and TRBJ1-4): DGGITQSPKYLFRKEGQNVTLSCEQNLNHDAMYWYRQDPGQGLRLIYYSQIVNDFQKGDIAEGYSVSREKKESFPLTVTSAQKNPTAFYLCASSIGGTDRREKLFFGSGTQLSVL.

This clone was picked up one time. The chain carries TRBV19 and TRBJ2-5, with 8 nucleotides matching TRBD2. Trimming took 4 bases from V and 2 from J; bases not matched to a gene: 6. CDR1 and CDR2 (germline): LNHDA, SQIVND (reference sequence). There are 15 residues in the CDR3. Here the CDR3 reads CASSTLSSGQETQYF. CDR3 bases: TGTGCCAGTAGTACCCTATCTAGCGGGCAAGAGACCCAGTACTTC.

The chain couples TRBV12-5 to TRBJ2-2; no clear D. Germline V gene data show CDR1 as LGHNT and CDR2 as FRNRAP. This CDR3 comprises 12 residues. V gave up 5 bases and J gave up 3 bases, with 4 bases separating them. The CDR3 loop is CASGHHTGELFF. In DNA, the CDR3 is TGTGCTAGTGGTCATCACACCGGGGAGCTGTTTTTT.